The source of this T cell receptor beta chain is a study of graft-versus-host responses after intestinal transplantation. As for the study in general: Once they had received anti-thymocyte globulin induction, all recipients took tacrolimus and steroids for approximately 3 years.

About this clone: Its antigen remains unidentified.

Germline CDR1 GTSNPN, CDR2 SVGIG (reference sequence). The CDR3 loop spans 11 amino acids. V was pared by 8 bases and J by 6 bases, with 12 bases between. Measured with immunoSEQ multiplex PCR; TCRdb has only the in-frame clones, and not every one. The table records about 120,000 clones, approximately 95% of them present only once. Notes on the study in general: Within allografts, high graft-versus-host to host-versus-graft clonal ratios were seen among patients with graft-donor T cell macrochimerism. Early post-transplant HvG declines tracked with peak circulating GvH clone levels. Ileal or blood samples showed some GvH clones first, and such clones were also found in recipient marrow.

V is TRBV30 and J is TRBJ2-3; D assignment may be TRBD1 or TRBD2 (5 bases each). This specimen consisted of unstimulated CD4+ T cells sorted from spleen or lymph node cells, obtained before intestinal transplant. This TCR came from a human donor who received an intestinal transplant. The CDR3, as DNA: TGTGCCACCGCCGGGGCGGATACGCAGTATTTT. Amino acids: CATAGADTQYF. Full variable domain (missing parts from reference TRBV30 and TRBJ2-3): SQTIHQWPATLVQPVGSPLSLECTVEGTSNPNLYWYRQAAGRGLQLLFYSVGIGQISSEVPQNLSASRPQDRQFILSSKKLLLSDSGFYLCATAGADTQYFGPGTRLTVL.